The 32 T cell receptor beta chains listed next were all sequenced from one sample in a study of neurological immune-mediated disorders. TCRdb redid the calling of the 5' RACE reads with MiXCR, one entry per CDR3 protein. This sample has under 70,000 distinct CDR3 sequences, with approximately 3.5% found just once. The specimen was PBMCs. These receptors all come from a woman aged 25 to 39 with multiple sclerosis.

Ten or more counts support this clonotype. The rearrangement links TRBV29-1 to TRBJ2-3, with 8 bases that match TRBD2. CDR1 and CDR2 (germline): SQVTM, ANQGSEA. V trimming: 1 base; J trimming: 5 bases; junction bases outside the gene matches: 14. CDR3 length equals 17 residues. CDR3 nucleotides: TGCAGCGTTGAAGGGCTAGCGGGTGTAGCGGTACGAGATACGCAGTATTTT. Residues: CSVEGLAGVAVRDTQYF.

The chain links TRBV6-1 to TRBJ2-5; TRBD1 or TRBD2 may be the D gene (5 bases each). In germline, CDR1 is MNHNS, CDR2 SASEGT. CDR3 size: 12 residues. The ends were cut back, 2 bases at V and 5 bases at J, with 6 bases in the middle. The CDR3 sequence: CASSEWGETQYF. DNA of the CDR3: TGTGCCAGCAGTGAATGGGGGGAGACCCAGTACTTC.

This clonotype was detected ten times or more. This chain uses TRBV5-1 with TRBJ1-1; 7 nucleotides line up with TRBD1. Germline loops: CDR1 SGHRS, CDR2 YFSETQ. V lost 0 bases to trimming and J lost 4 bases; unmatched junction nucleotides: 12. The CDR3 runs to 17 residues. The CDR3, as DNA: TGCGCCAGCAGCTTGGTGGTACAGGGGCCTATGGGCACTGAAGCTTTCTTT. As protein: CASSLVVQGPMGTEAFF.

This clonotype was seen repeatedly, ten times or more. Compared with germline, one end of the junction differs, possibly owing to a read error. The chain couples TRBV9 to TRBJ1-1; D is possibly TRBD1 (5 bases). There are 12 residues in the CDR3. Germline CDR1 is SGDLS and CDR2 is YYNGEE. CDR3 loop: CASSVAGGDVVF. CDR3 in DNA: TGTGCCAGCAGCGTAGCCGGAGGGGATGTGGTCTTT. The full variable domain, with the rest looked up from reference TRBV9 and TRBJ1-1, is DSGVTQTPKHLITATGQRVTLRCSPRSGDLSVYWYQQSLDQGLQFLIQYYNGEERAKGNILERFSAQQFPDLHSELNLSSLELGDSALYFCASSVAGGDVVFGQGTRLTVV.

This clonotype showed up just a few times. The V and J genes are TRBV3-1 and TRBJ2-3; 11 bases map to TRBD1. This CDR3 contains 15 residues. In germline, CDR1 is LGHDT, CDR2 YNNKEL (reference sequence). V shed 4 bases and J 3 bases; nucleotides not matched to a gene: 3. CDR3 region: CASSRGQGATDTQYF. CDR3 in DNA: TGTGCCAGCAGCCGAGGACAGGGGGCAACAGATACGCAGTATTTT.

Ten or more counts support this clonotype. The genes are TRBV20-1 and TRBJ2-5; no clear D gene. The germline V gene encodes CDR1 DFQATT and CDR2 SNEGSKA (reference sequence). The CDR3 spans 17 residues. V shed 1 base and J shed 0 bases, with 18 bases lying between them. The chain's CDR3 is CSARVSRAYWYQETQYF. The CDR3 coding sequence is TGCAGTGCTAGAGTTTCCCGGGCATACTGGTACCAAGAGACCCAGTACTTC.

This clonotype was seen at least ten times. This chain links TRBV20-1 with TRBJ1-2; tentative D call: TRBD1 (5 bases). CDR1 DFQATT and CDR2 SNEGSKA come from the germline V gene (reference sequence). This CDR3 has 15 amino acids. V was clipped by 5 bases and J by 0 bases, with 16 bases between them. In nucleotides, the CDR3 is TGCAGTGCTCAAAGCCGGGACGAGGCTAACTATGGCTACACCTTC. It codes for CSAQSRDEANYGYTF.

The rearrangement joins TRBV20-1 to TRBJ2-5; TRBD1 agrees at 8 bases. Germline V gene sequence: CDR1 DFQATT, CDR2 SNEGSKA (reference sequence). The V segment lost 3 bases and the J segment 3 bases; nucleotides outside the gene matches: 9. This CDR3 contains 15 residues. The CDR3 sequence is CSASNFRGREETQYF. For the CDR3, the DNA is TGCAGTGCTAGTAATTTCAGGGGGCGGGAAGAGACCCAGTACTTC.

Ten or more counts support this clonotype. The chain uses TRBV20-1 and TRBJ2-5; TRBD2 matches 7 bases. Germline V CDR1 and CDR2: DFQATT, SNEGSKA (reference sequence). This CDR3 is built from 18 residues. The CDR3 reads CSAWASGINQRVQETQYF. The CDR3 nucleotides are TGCAGCGCTTGGGCTAGCGGAATCAACCAAAGGGTCCAAGAGACCCAGTACTTC.

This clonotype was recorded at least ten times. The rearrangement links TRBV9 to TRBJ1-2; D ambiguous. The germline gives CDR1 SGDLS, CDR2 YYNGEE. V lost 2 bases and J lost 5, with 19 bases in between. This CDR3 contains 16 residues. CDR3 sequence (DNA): TGTGCCAGCAGCGTCGGGAAGCGGGGAGCCCTATATGGCTACACCTTC. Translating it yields CASSVGKRGALYGYTF.

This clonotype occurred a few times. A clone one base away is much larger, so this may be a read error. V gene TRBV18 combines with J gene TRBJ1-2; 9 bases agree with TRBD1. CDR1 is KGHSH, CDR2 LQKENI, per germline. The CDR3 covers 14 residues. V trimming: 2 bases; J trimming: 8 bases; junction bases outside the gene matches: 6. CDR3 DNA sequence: TGTGCCAGCTCACCAGGGACAGGGAATAAAGGCTACACCTTC. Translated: CASSPGTGNKGYTF.

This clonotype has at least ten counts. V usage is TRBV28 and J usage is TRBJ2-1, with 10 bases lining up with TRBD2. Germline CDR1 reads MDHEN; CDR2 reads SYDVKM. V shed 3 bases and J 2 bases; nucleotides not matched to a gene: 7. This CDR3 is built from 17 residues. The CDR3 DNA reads TGTGCCAGCAGTTTCGCGAGACTAGCGGGTCCCTACAATGAGCAGTTCTTC. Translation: CASSFARLAGPYNEQFF.

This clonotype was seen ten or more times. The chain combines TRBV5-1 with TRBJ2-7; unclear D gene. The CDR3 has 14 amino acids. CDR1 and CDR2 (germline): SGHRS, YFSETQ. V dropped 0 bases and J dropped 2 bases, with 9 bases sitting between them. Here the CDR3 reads CASSLEGIAYEQYF. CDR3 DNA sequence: TGCGCCAGCAGCTTGGAAGGGATCGCCTACGAGCAGTACTTC.

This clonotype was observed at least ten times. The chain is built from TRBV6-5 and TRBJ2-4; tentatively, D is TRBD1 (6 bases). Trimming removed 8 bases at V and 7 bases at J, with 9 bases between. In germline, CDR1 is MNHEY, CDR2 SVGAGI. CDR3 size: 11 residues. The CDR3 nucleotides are TGTGCCAGCGGCCAGGGGAACATTCAGTACTTC. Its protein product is CASGQGNIQYF.

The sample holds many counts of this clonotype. CDR3 sequence reads: CASSLAGTGRTDTQYF. CDR3 sequence (DNA): TGCGCCAGCAGCTTGGCCGGGACAGGGCGCACAGATACGCAGTATTTT. V and J are TRBV5-1 and TRBJ2-3; TRBD1 matches 9 bases. Germline assignment: CDR1 SGHRS and CDR2 YFSETQ. After removal of 0 bases from V and 1 base from J, the junction contained 3 bases not matched to a gene. The CDR3 consists of 16 residues. Complete variable domain (other parts from reference TRBV5-1 and TRBJ2-3): KAGVTQTPRYLIKTRGQQVTLSCSPISGHRSVSWYQQTPGQGLQFLFEYFSETQRNKGNFPGRFSGRQFSNSRSEMNVSTLELGDSALYLCASSLAGTGRTDTQYFGPGTRLTVL.

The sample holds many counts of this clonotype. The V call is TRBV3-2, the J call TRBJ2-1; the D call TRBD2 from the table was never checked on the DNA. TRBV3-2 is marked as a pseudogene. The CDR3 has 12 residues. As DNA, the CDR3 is TGTGCCAGCAGCCAAGGGGAGCGGCTGATGTTCTTC. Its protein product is CASSQGERLMFF.

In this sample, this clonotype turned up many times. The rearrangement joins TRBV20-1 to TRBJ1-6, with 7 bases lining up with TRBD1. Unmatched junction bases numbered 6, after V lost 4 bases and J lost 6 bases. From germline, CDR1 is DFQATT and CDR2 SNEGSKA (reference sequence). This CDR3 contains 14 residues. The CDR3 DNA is TGCAGTGCTAAAGGGACAGCCGGTAATTCACCCCTCCACTTT. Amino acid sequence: CSAKGTAGNSPLHF.

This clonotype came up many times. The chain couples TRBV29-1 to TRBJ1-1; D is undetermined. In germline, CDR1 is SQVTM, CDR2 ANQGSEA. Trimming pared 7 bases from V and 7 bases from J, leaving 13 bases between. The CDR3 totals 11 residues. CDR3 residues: CSARRADEAFF. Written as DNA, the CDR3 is TGCAGCGCCCGAAGGGCGGATGAAGCTTTCTTT.

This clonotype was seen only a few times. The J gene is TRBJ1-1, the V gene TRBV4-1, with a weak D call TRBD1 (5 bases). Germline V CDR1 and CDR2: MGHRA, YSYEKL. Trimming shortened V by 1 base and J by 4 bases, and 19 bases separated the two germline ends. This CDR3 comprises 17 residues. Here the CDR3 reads CASSQVVVGTEFTEAFF. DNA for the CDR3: TGCGCCAGCAGCCAAGTGGTAGTCGGGACTGAGTTCACTGAAGCTTTCTTT.

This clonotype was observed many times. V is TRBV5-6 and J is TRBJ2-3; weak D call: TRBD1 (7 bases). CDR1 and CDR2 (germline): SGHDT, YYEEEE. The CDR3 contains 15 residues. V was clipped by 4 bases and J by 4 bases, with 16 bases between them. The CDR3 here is CASSPTDRRADTQYF. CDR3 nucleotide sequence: TGTGCCAGCAGCCCTACGGACAGGAGGGCAGATACGCAGTATTTT.

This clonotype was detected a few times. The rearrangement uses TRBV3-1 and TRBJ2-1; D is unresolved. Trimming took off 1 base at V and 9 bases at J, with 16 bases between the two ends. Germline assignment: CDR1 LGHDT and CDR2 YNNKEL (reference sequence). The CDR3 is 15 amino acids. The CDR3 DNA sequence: TGTGCCAGCAGCCAAGGCCCCCTTTTGAGTAGTGAGCAGTTCTTC. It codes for CASSQGPLLSSEQFF.

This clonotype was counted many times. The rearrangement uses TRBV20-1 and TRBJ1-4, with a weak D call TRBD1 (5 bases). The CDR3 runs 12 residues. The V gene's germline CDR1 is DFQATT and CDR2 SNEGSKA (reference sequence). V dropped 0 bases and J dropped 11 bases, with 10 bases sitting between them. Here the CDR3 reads CSAREGGGKLFF. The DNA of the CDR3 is TGCAGTGCTAGAGAGGGGGGAGGGAAACTGTTTTTT.

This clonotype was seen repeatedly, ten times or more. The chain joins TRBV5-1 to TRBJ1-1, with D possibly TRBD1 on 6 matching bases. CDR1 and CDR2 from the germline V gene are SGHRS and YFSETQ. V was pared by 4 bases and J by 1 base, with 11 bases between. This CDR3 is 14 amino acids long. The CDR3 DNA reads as TGCGCCAGCAGCACGGAGGGGGGGAACACTGAAGCTTTCTTT. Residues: CASSTEGGNTEAFF.

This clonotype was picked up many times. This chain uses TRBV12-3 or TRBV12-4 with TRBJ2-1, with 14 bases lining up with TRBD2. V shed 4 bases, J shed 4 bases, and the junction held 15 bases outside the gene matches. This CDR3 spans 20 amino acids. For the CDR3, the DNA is TGTGCCAGCAGTTCTAGACCGCGGGGACTAGCGGGAGTCGGGTACAATGAGCAGTTCTTC. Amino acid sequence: CASSSRPRGLAGVGYNEQFF.

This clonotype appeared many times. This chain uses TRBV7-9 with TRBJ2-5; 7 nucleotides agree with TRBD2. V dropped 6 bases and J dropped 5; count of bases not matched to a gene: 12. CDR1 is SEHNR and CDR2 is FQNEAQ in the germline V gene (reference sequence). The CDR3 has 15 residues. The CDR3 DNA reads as TGTGCCAGCAGAACATCCGGACTAGGCGGGGAGACCCAGTACTTC. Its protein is CASRTSGLGGETQYF.

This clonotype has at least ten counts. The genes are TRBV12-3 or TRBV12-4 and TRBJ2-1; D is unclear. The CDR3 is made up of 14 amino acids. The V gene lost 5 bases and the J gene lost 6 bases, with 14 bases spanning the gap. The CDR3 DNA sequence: TGTGCCAGCAGTGAATTGGATATGAGCAATGAGCAGTTCTTC. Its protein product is CASSELDMSNEQFF.

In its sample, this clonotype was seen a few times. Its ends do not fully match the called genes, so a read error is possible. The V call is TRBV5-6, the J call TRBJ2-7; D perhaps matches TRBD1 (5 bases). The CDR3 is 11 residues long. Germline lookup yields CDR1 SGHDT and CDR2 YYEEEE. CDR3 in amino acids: CASSLGGYMDF. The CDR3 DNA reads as TGTGCCAGCAGCTTGGGGGGCTATATGGACTTC.

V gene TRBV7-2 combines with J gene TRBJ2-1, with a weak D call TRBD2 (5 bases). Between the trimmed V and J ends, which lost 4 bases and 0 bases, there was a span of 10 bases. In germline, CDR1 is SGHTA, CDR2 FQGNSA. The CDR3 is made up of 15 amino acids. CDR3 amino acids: CASSYEGSSYNEQFF. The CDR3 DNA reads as TGTGCCAGCAGCTACGAAGGGAGCTCCTACAATGAGCAGTTCTTC.

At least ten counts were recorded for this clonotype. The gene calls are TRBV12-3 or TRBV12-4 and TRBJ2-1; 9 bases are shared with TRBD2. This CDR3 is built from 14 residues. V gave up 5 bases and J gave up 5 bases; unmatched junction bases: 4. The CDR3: CASSRSGGHNEQFF. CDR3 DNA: TGTGCCAGCAGTCGTAGCGGGGGCCACAATGAGCAGTTCTTC.

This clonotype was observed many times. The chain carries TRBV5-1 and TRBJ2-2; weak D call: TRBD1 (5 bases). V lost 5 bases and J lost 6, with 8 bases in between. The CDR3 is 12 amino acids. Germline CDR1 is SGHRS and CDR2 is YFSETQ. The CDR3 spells CASRGRPGELFF. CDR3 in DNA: TGCGCCAGCAGGGGGCGCCCCGGGGAGCTGTTTTTT.

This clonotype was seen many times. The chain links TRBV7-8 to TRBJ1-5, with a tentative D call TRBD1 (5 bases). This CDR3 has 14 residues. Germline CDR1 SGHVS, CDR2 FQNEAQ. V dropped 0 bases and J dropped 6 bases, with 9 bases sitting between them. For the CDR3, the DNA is TGTGCCAGCAGCTTAGCGGGGGTAGCTCAGCCCCAGCATTTT. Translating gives CASSLAGVAQPQHF. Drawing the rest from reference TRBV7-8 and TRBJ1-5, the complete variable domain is GAGVSQSPRYKVAKRGQDVALRCDPISGHVSLFWYQQALGQGPEFLTYFQNEAQLDKSGLPSDRFFAERPEGSVSTLKIQRTQQEDSAVYLCASSLAGVAQPQHFGDGTRLSIL.

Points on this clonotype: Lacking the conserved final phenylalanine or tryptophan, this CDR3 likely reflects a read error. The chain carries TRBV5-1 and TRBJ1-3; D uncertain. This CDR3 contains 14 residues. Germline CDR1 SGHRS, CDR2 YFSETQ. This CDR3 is CASSGGLPGNTIYI. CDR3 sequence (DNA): TGTGCCAGCAGCGGAGGACTGCCCGGAAACACCATATATATT.